This T cell receptor (beta chain) was found in a study of T cells in Graves' hyperthyroidism and ophthalmopathy (dated by TCRdb to between 2018 and 2020). With regard to the full study: Peripheral blood was collected at initial diagnosis, before any treatment. To identify TCR V-J signatures that set the groups apart, the researchers used a discovery cohort of about a hundred patients, made up of around 40 with Graves' ophthalmopathy and some 58 with stable Graves' hyperthyroidism. Prospective prediction of ophthalmopathy was tested in an independent validation cohort of fewer than 20 hyperthyroidism patients and some 17 patients who later progressed to ophthalmopathy. Following sampling, methimazole starting at 30 mg daily was given to hyperthyroidism patients, and high-dose intravenous methylprednisolone was given to ophthalmopathy patients. The paper reports TCR Vbeta CDR3 sequencing of about 140 peripheral blood samples: approximately 41 ophthalmopathy, under 80 hyperthyroidism and 17 progressor patients. The 100 or so discovery patients were divided at random into training and test sets in a 7:3 ratio. In six Graves' hyperthyroidism patients, the study also compared T-cell repertoires from thyroid tissue with T-cell repertoires from blood. The study at large found these results: Most expanded thyroid clonotypes (frequency above 0.001) were also detected in blood, a finding suggesting that blood repertoires may reflect thyroid immune responses. A model built on a 13 V-J signature distinguished ophthalmopathy from stable hyperthyroidism, reaching about 88% sensitivity and about 81% specificity in cross-validation and 80%/75% in testing. In validation, the model predicted progression to ophthalmopathy a median of about 6.8 months before onset, with roughly 70% sensitivity and about 72% specificity. No statistical method was used to set the sample size in advance, and investigators knew the group allocation.

The TCR beta CDR3 regions were amplified from RNA transcripts. For the first round of RT-PCR on the TCR CDR3, the HTBI primer set was used together with the Qiagen OneStep RT-PCR kit. Libraries were constructed in a second round of multiplex PCR, after which size selection and purification were performed. Paired-end sequencing of the libraries was performed with 100 bp reads on an Illumina HiSeq2000. In the authors' own workflow: SOAPnuke was used to process the raw data, throwing out any read that contained adapters or uncalled bases, had a mean Phred below 15, or lacked an exact constant-primer or identifier match. COPE v1.2.5 was used to merge the high-quality paired reads, and each unique nucleotide sequence was defined as a clonotype. MiTCR v1.1 was used to align the clonotypes against IMGT TRBV, TRBD and TRBJ reference segments. Analysis was restricted to V-J combinations with a frequency above 0.0001, which covered approximately 99% of repertoires. A TCS score was defined as the ratio between F50 (clonal expansion) and ExV (chaos), using BLOSUM62-based TCRdist between CDR3 peptides within each V-J. Welch's t-statistics and random forest reduced around 510 V-J features to 13, which were used in a naive Bayes classifier (R e1071). The Morisita-Horn index was used to measure how similar the thyroid and blood repertoires were. The public reads were reprocessed in TCRdb via fastp at Q25 and MiXCR, keeping in-frame beta chains. Rows are unified per CDR3 protein, each entry keeping the most common DNA and genes. The V and J calls reflect TCRdb's pipeline rather than the authors' work. The sample data list about 680,000 distinct CDR3 sequences, and 35% of these were observed just once. More than 25% of the sample is taken by the ten largest.

Details on this clonotype: Its binding antigen is unknown. No much larger clonotype is one base removed from it; base qualities were not supplied.

The V and J ends are trimmed by 10 bases and 9 bases, leaving 22 bases between them. The germline V gene (reference sequence) supplies CDR1 SEHNR and CDR2 FQNEAQ. Counted from cysteine to phenylalanine, this CDR3 has 14 amino acids. The kept DNA is CDR3 alone, 42 bases in frame from the first base. Stable Graves' hyperthyroidism was defined as no progression to ophthalmopathy during 18 months of follow-up. The hyperthyroidism patients were between 18 and 65 years old and newly diagnosed, with a disease duration of less than 2 months. The study excluded patients with uncontrolled infections, other autoimmune diseases, pregnancy or lactation. Clinical symptoms, serum thyroxine and TRAb, thyroid ultrasound, and orbital computed tomography formed the basis for the diagnoses. PBMCs were separated from 10 ml of fresh peripheral blood using Ficoll-Paque density gradient centrifugation. Trizol reagent was used to extract total RNA, and RNA quality was then checked on an Agilent 2100 Bioanalyzer.

The rearranged chain carries TRBV7-9 and TRBJ2-1, with no confidently assigned D gene. What was sequenced was blood. This sequence originates from a woman in her thirties or forties with Graves' hyperthyroidism. The CDR3 protein is CATYRAWGESEQFF. Here is the DNA: TGTGCCACCTACCGGGCGTGGGGTGAAAGTGAGCAGTTCTTC.